This TCR beta chain was identified in a study of CD8+ T cells in alopecia areata. Overall study context: Donor skin was harvested from approximately 6-12-month-old C3H/HeJ mice with spontaneous alopecia and grafted onto roughly 7-11-week-old female C3H/HeJ recipients.

This clone occurred a few times. The antigen remains unidentified. Germline and genes here are mouse. Read sequence stops 4 residues before the CDR3 end, and the germline J gene provides the missing end. Combined cutaneous lymph node cells underwent sorting by CD4, CD8alpha, NKG2D, NKG2ACE and additional markers. Extraction of RNA preceded its reverse transcription into cDNA, which served as the sequencing template. Produced via immunoSEQ multiplex PCR; TCRdb's table is partial and in-frame only. Listed for the sample are approximately 280,000 clones, none seen a single time. Notes on the study in general: Elevated clonality characterized lesional scalp relative to normal scalp, particularly in alopecia totalis/universalis. Relative to mice, TCR sharing across patients was less clear, a difference possibly HLA-related. When scalp samples are sequenced, resident alphabeta T cells of normal skin are also captured.

The CDR3 has 14 amino acids. Germline CDR1 is FNHDT and CDR2 is SITEND (reference sequence). Material for sequencing was CD4+ T cells sorted from a lymph node. This TCR was recovered from a C3H/HeJ mouse with alopecia areata. MHC haplotype of the mouse line: H2-k. The chain carries TRBV19 and TRBJ2-7, with 9 bases aligning to TRBD1. The CDR3 bases that were read are TGTGCCAGCAGTATGGGGACAGGGAAATAT. It translates to CASSMGTGKY. Given in full, the CDR3 is CASSMGTGKYEQYF.